This TCR beta chain was retrieved from a study of T cell repertoires in cytomegalovirus infection (dated by TCRdb to between 2018 and 2021). Some background on the complete study: Peptide stimulations targeted recently identified HLA-C-restricted CMV epitopes, whose presentation resists viral immunomodulation, together with well-studied HLA-B-restricted epitopes. Because public TCR beta signatures pointed to carriage of CMV infection together with the matching HLA type, the HLA type of each donor mattered for the analysis. The full study reports these points: Carriers of CMV infection plus the relevant HLA type were discriminated by the cumulative frequency of public TCR beta family members in the study cohort and in an independent roughly 400-donor cohort. The ex vivo response was dominated by HLA-C-restricted CMV-specific TCR beta clonotypes, which also provided the single most frequent clonotype in two of eight donors.

This clonotype was observed many times. No antigen is known for it. There are no base qualities to consult, and no much larger clone falls within one base. Instrument used: Illumina HiSeq 1500. Starting from the raw public reads, TCRdb applied fastp trimming at Q25, assembled clones with MiXCR and retained in-frame beta chains. Identical CDR3 protein sequences are pooled into one entry, listed with their most common genes and DNA. The sample profile shows approximately 260,000 distinct CDR3 sequences; about 20% of them were found once. Jointly, the top ten make up about 21% of the sample. Per the germline V gene, SGHTA is the CDR1 and FQGNSA is the CDR2. Deletion took 4 bases off V and 5 bases off J, with a span of 3 bases between the germline ends. Reading from cysteine to phenylalanine, the CDR3 counts 11 amino acids. Here the CDR3 DNA is all that survives: 33 bases in frame from base 1. What the treatment or condition label conveys for this sample: in vitro stimulation with specific CMV peptide epitopes to enrich CMV-specific T cells.

Sequencing was performed on cultured PBMCs, taken from culture after CMV antigen stimulation. The clonotype was recovered from a human donor in good health (CMV status not recorded). Some clones in this sample may be carry-over from other donors' samples. Recombination linked TRBV7-2 to TRBJ1-3; confidence is insufficient to name the D gene. Here is the DNA: TGTGCCAGCAGCTCGAGAAACACCATATATTTT. It translates to CASSSRNTIYF.